This TCR beta chain derives from a study of T cell repertoires in cytomegalovirus infection. Overall study context: Recently identified HLA-C-restricted CMV epitopes were among the peptides used. It was the public TCR beta signatures that indicated both CMV infection and matching HLA type.

Only one count was recorded for this clonotype. The antigen is unknown. Between the trimmed V and J ends, which lost 5 bases and 3 bases, there was a span of 11 bases. The V gene's germline CDR1 is PRHDT and CDR2 FYEKMQ (reference sequence). This CDR3 comprises 13 residues. TCRdb re-analysed the reads in MiXCR, keeping a single row per CDR3 protein. The data contain roughly 920,000 distinct CDR3 sequences, approximately 31% of them singletons. The clonotype comes from a human donor in good health (CMV status not recorded). Some clones in this sample may be carry-over from other donors' samples. The rearrangement links TRBV13 to TRBJ2-7; D may correspond to TRBD1 or TRBD2 (5 bases each). The sequenced sample was cultured CD8+ T cells from PBMCs, obtained from culture after CMV antigen stimulation. The CDR3 sequence is CASSGGRSYEQYF. CDR3 in DNA: TGTGCCAGCAGCGGGGGACGGAGCTACGAGCAGTACTTC.